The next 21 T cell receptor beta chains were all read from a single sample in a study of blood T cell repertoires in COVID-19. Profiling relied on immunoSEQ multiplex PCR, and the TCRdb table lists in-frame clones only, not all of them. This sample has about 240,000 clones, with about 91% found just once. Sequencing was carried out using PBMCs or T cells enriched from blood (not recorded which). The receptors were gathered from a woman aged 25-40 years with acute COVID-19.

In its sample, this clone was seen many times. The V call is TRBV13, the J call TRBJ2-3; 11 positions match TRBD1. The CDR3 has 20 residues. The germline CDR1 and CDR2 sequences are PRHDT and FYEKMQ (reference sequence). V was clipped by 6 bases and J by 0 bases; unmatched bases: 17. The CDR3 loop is CASSILTPGQGVTSTDTQYF. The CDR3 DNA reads TGTGCCAGCAGTATACTAACACCGGGACAGGGGGTAACTAGCACAGATACGCAGTATTTT.

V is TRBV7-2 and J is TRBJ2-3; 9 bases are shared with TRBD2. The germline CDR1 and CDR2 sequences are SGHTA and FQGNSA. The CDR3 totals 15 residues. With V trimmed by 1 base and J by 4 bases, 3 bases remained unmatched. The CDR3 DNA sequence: TGTGCCAGCAGCTTAGAGCGGGAGGAGGCAGATACGCAGTATTTT. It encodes CASSLEREEADTQYF.

This CDR3 is CASGLGYGTVQETQYF. The CDR3 coding sequence is TGTGCCAGCGGTTTGGGCTACGGGACAGTCCAAGAGACCCAGTACTTC. This chain links TRBV7-9 with TRBJ2-5; 7 nucleotides align to TRBD1. The CDR3 runs 16 residues. Germline CDR1 is SEHNR and CDR2 is FQNEAQ (reference sequence). The J segment lost 1 base and the V segment lost 8 bases, leaving 13 bases of the junction unmatched.

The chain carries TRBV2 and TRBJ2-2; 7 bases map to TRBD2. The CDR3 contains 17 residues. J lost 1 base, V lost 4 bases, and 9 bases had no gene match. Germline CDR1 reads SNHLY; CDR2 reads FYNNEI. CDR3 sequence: CASSVAGLLLNTGELFF. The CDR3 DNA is TGTGCCAGCAGTGTTGCGGGACTACTATTGAACACCGGGGAGCTGTTTTTT. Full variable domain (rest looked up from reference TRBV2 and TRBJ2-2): EPEVTQTPSHQVTQMGQEVILRCVPISNHLYFYWYRQILGQKVEFLVSFYNNEISEKSEIFDDQFSVERPDGSNFTLKIRSTKLEDSAMYFCASSVAGLLLNTGELFFGEGSRLTVL.

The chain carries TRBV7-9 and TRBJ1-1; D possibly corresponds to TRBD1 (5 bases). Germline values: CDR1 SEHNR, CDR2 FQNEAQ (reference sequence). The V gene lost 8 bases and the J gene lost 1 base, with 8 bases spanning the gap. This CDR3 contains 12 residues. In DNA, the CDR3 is TGTGCCAGCGGACATGGGAACACTGAAGCTTTCTTT. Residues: CASGHGNTEAFF. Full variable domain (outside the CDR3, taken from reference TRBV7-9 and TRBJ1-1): DTGVSQNPRHKITKRGQNVTFRCDPISEHNRLYWYRQTLGQGPEFLTYFQNEAQLEKSRLLSDRFSAERPKGSFSTLEIQRTEQGDSAMYLCASGHGNTEAFFGQGTRLTVV.

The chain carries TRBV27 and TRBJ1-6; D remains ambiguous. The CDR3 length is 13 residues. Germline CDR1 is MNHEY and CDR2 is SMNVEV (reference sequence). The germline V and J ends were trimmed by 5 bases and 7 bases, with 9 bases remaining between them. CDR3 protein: CASSISANSPLHF. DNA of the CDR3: TGTGCCAGCAGTATCTCAGCGAATTCACCCCTCCACTTT.

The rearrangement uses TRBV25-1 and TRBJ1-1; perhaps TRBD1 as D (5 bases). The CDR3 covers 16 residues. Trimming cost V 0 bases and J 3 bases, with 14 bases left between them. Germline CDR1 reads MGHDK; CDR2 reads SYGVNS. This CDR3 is CASSEYYLGEDTEAFF. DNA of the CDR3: TGTGCCAGCAGTGAATATTATTTAGGGGAGGACACTGAAGCTTTCTTT. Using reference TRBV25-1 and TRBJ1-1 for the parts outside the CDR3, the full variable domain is EADIYQTPRYLVIGTGKKITLECSQTMGHDKMYWYQQDPGMELHLIHYSYGVNSTEKGDLSSESTVSRIRTEHFPLTLESARPSHTSQYLCASSEYYLGEDTEAFFGQGTRLTVV.

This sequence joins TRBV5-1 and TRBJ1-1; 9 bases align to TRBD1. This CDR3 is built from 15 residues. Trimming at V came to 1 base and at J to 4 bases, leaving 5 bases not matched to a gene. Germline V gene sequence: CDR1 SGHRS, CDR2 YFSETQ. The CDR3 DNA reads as TGCGCCAGCAGCTTGACAGGGGGCGCAGGCACTGAAGCTTTCTTT. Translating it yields CASSLTGGAGTEAFF.

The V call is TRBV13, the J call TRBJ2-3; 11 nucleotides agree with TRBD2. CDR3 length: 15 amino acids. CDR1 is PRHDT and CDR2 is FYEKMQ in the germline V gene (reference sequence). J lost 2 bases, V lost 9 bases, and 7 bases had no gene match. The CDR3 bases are TGTGCCAGTACACTAGCGGGGGCTGTCACAGATACGCAGTATTTT. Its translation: CASTLAGAVTDTQYF.

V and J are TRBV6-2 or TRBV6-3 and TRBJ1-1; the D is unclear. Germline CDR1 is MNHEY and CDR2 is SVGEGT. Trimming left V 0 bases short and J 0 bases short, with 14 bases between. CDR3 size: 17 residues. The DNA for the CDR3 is TGTGCCAGCAGTTACTCCGTGGCGGTCAGAGTGAACACTGAAGCTTTCTTT. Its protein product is CASSYSVAVRVNTEAFF.

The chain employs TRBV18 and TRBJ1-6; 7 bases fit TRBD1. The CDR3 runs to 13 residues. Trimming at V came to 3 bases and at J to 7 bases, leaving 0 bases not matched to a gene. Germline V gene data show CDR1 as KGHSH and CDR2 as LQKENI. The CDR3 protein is CASSPGQNSPLHF. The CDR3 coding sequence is TGTGCCAGCTCACCGGGACAGAATTCACCCCTCCACTTT.

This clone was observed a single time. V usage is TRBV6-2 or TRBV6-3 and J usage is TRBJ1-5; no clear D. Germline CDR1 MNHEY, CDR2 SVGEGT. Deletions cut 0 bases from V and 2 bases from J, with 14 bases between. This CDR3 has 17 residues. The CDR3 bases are TGTGCCAGCAGTTACTCGTCAGGCCGTGTCGGCAATCAGCCCCAGCATTTT. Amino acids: CASSYSSGRVGNQPQHF.

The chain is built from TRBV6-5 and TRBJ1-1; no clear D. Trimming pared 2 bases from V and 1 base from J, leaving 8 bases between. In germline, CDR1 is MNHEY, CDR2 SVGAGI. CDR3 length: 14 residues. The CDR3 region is CASSYDGKNTEAFF. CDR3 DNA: TGTGCCAGCAGTTACGACGGGAAGAACACTGAAGCTTTCTTT.

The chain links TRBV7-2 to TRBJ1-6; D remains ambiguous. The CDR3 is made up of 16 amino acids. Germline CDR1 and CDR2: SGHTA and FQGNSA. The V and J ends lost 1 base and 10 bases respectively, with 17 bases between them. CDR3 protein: CASSLGWAGEGSPLHF. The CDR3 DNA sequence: TGTGCCAGCAGCTTAGGTTGGGCAGGAGAGGGATCACCCCTCCACTTT.

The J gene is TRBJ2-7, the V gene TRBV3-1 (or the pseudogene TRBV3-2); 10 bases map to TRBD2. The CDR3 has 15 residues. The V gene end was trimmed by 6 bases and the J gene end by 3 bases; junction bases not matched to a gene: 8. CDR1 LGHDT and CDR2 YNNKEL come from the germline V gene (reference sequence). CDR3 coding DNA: TGTGCCAGCAGACTAAGTAGCGGGGGGTTCTACGAGCAGTACTTC. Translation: CASRLSSGGFYEQYF.

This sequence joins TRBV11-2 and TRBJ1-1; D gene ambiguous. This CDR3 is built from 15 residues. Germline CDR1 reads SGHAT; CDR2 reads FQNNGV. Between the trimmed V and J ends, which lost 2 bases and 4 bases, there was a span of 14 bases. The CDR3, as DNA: TGTGCCAGCAGCTTAAAGGCCCGAGGGTCCACTGAAGCTTTCTTT. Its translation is CASSLKARGSTEAFF.

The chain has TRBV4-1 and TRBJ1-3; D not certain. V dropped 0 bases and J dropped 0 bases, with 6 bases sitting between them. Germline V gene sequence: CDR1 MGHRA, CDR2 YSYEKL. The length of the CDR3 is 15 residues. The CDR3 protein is CASSQERSSGNTIYF. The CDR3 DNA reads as TGCGCCAGCAGCCAAGAAAGGAGCTCTGGAAACACCATATATTTT.

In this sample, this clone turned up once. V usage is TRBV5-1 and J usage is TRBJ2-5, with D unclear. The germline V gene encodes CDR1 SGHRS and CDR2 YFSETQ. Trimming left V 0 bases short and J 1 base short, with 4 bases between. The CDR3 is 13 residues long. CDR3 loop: CASSLGSQETQYF. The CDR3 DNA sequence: TGCGCCAGCAGCTTGGGCAGCCAAGAGACCCAGTACTTC.

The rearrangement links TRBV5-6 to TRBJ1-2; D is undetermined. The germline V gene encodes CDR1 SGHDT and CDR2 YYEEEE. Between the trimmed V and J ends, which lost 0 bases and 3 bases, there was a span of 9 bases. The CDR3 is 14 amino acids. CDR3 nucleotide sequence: TGTGCCAGCAGCTTGGCGGAGTCTTACTATGGCTACACCTTC. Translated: CASSLAESYYGYTF.

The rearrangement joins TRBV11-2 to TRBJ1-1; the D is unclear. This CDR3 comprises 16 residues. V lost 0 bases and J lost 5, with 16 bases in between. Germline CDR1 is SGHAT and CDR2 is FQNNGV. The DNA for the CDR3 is TGTGCCAGCAGCTTAGATCCCCGGCGGCCTGGTACTGAAGCTTTCTTT. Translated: CASSLDPRRPGTEAFF.

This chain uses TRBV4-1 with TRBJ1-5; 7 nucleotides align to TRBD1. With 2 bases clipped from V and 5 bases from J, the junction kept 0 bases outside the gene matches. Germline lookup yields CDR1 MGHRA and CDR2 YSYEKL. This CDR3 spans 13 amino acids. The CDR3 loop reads CASSQTGDQPQHF. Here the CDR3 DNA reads TGCGCCAGCAGCCAAACAGGGGATCAGCCCCAGCATTTT.